One sample yielded the 13 T cell receptor beta chains listed below, sequenced in a study of T cells expressing NK-cell markers. TCRdb reprocessed the 5' RACE reads and keeps a single row for each CDR3 protein, giving no DNA. Its table records roughly 160,000 distinct CDR3 sequences. Source material: blood T cells: a sorted CD56 or NKG2C T cell subset, CD4+ or CD8+ T cells, or bulk PBMC T cells (not recorded which). The receptors derive from a man aged 18 to 69 in good health.

The chain is built from TRBV12-3 or TRBV12-4 and TRBJ1-6. The CDR3 is 16 residues long. CDR3 residues: CASSFGGEVYNSPLHF.

The V gene is TRBV19, the J gene TRBJ2-7; TCRdb selects TRBD1, and the lack of DNA leaves this call unchecked. Germline-derived CDR1 and CDR2 are LNHDA and SQIVND (reference sequence). CDR3 length: 15 residues. CDR3 region: CASSPGAQGLYEQYF.

The CDR3 loop reads CASSWDATGFEQYF. The chain recombines TRBV5-1 with TRBJ2-7; TCRdb names TRBD1, which stays unverified in the absence of DNA. The CDR3 has 14 residues. The germline V gene has CDR1 SGHRS and CDR2 YFSETQ.

The chain uses TRBV27 and TRBJ2-1; TCRdb designates TRBD2, a call that cannot be tested without DNA. Germline CDR1 reads MNHEY; CDR2 reads SMNVEV (reference sequence). This CDR3 region has 16 residues. Here the CDR3 reads CASSEIAGTTYNEQFF.

The J gene is TRBJ1-2, the V gene TRBV10-2; TCRdb outputs TRBD1, but without DNA this stays unchecked. CDR1 and CDR2 (germline): WSHSY, SAAADI. The CDR3 covers 13 residues. The CDR3 sequence is CASSETPLYGYTF.

The chain combines TRBV28 with TRBJ2-7; TCRdb picks TRBD1, but there is no DNA to check that call. Per germline, CDR1 MDHEN and CDR2 SYDVKM. This CDR3 comprises 13 residues. The CDR3 region is CASSLRTVYEQYF. The entire variable domain, with the rest obtained from reference TRBV28 and TRBJ2-7, is as follows: DVKVTQSSRYLVKRTGEKVFLECVQDMDHENMFWYRQDPGLGLRLIYFSYDVKMKEKGDIPEGYSVSREKKERFSLILESASTNQTSMYLCASSLRTVYEQYFGPGTRLTVT.

The gene calls are TRBV6-1 and TRBJ2-7. The CDR3 loop spans 13 amino acids. Germline V gives CDR1 MNHNS, CDR2 SASEGT. The CDR3 loop is CASSPGIAYEQYF.

The chain recombines TRBV6-2 or TRBV6-3 with TRBJ1-4. The CDR3 extends over 11 amino acids. The germline V gene encodes CDR1 MNHEY and CDR2 SVGEGT. CDR3 sequence: CASSTDEKLFF.

This chain links TRBV24-1 with TRBJ2-2; TCRdb returns TRBD2, unconfirmable since there is no DNA. Germline V gene sequence: CDR1 KGHDR, CDR2 SFDVKD. This CDR3 has 17 residues. This CDR3 is CATSDRGLPTGTGELFF.

The chain has TRBV9 and TRBJ1-3. This CDR3 is 13 amino acids long. The germline CDR1 and CDR2 sequences are SGDLS and YYNGEE. This chain's CDR3 is CASRALGVNTIYF.

V and J are TRBV12-5 and TRBJ2-7; TCRdb outputs TRBD2, but without DNA this stays unchecked. The germline V gene encodes CDR1 LGHNT and CDR2 FRNRAP. The CDR3 loop spans 18 amino acids. CDR3 region: CASGLVLRLGDRPYEQYF.

This chain uses TRBV6-5 with TRBJ1-2; TCRdb designates TRBD1, a call that cannot be tested without DNA. The germline V gene has CDR1 MNHEY and CDR2 SVGAGI. CDR3 length: 16 residues. This CDR3 is CASSYSGQGRGYGYTF.

The chain employs TRBV12-3 or TRBV12-4 and TRBJ1-6; with no DNA, the TCRdb D assignment of TRBD1 cannot be verified. This CDR3 has 12 amino acids. Here the CDR3 reads CASSPLNSPLHF.